This T cell receptor (beta chain) was documented in a study of blood T cell repertoires in COVID-19. Using immunoSEQ multiplex PCR, the repertoire was profiled, and TCRdb retains in-frame clones only, with some absent. The table has some 310,000 clones, almost 90% seen once. The length of the CDR3 is 15 residues. Germline V gene sequence: CDR1 MNHNY, CDR2 SVGAGI (reference sequence). V was pared by 5 bases and J by 1 base, with 12 bases between. Sequenced: peripheral blood. The clonotype was recovered from a woman aged 25-40 years with COVID-19, enrolled during active disease. V usage is TRBV6-6 and J usage is TRBJ1-5; D is possibly TRBD1 (5 bases). CDR3 region: CASSRSGDSNQPQHF. The CDR3 coding sequence is TGTGCCAGCAGTCGTTCGGGGGACAGCAATCAGCCCCAGCATTTT.